Presented here are 14 T cell receptor beta chains from one specimen sequenced in a study of cytomegalovirus exposure and HLA in healthy donors. PCR involved 60 Vbeta and 13 Jbeta primers. Libraries were prepared by immunoSEQ multiplex PCR; TCRdb keeps only in-frame clonotypes and omits some of them. Here the sample spans 200,000 to 250,000 clones, approximately 80% being singletons. The sequenced material came from PBMCs. The source is a girl under 10 years old in good health and CMV-seronegative.

The chain is built from TRBV5-1 and TRBJ1-1, with 7 bases identical to TRBD1. Germline V gene sequence: CDR1 SGHRS, CDR2 YFSETQ. This CDR3 is built from 15 residues. After removal of 0 bases from V and 6 bases from J, the junction contained 8 bases not matched to a gene. The chain's CDR3 is CASSLAGTAPAEAFF. For the CDR3, the DNA is TGCGCCAGCAGCTTGGCCGGGACAGCACCAGCTGAAGCTTTCTTT.

The V call is TRBV19, the J call TRBJ1-1, with D possibly matching TRBD1 (6 bases). The germline CDR1 and CDR2 sequences are LNHDA and SQIVND (reference sequence). This CDR3 comprises 14 residues. V was trimmed by 7 bases and J by 5 bases, leaving 17 bases between them. The CDR3 DNA follows: TGTGCCAGTAACCCCAACGGGGGGCGAACTGAAGCTTTCTTT. It translates to CASNPNGGRTEAFF.

V usage is TRBV4-1 and J usage is TRBJ2-5; D may be TRBD2 (5 bases). Germline values: CDR1 MGHRA, CDR2 YSYEKL. The CDR3 loop spans 14 amino acids. Trimming removed 1 base from V and 4 bases from J, with 10 bases in between. The CDR3 nucleotides read TGCGCCAGCAGCCAAGTGGAGGTCCCAGAGACCCAGTACTTC. This sequence encodes CASSQVEVPETQYF.

The chain carries TRBV19 and TRBJ2-1, with 10 bases that match TRBD2. Germline lookup yields CDR1 LNHDA and CDR2 SQIVND (reference sequence). Unmatched junction bases numbered 11, after V lost 6 bases and J lost 3 bases. The CDR3 spans 17 residues. CDR3 sequence (DNA): TGTGCCAGTAGATCTTGGACTAGCGGAGCCCTCTACAATGAGCAGTTCTTC. Residues: CASRSWTSGALYNEQFF. Combining the CDR3 with reference TRBV19 and TRBJ2-1 gives the whole variable domain DGGITQSPKYLFRKEGQNVTLSCEQNLNHDAMYWYRQDPGQGLRLIYYSQIVNDFQKGDIAEGYSVSREKKESFPLTVTSAQKNPTAFYLCASRSWTSGALYNEQFFGPGTRLTVL.

This clone was seen a few times. This chain uses TRBV28 with TRBJ1-2; TRBD1 agrees at 10 bases. CDR1 is MDHEN, CDR2 SYDVKM, per germline. This CDR3 comprises 20 residues. J was trimmed by 4 bases and V by 0 bases; bases with no gene match: 17. CDR3 sequence (DNA): TGTGCCAGCAGTTTATGGATAAACCGGGACAGGGGTCAAACACGCTATGGCTACACCTTC. Translating gives CASSLWINRDRGQTRYGYTF.

The chain has TRBV2 and TRBJ2-2; 8 bases align to TRBD2. The CDR3 has 14 residues. Unmatched junction bases numbered 5, after V lost 6 bases and J lost 5 bases. The V gene's germline CDR1 is SNHLY and CDR2 FYNNEI. The CDR3 here is CASSRGGGTGELFF. The CDR3 DNA is TGTGCCAGCAGCCGGGGGGGCGGTACCGGGGAGCTGTTTTTT.

The V and J genes are TRBV29-1 and TRBJ2-1, with TRBD2 identical over 8 bases. Per germline, CDR1 SQVTM and CDR2 ANQGSEA. Unmatched junction bases numbered 7, after V lost 8 bases and J lost 10 bases. The CDR3 has 11 residues. DNA for the CDR3: TGCAGCAGCCTGGCGGGAGGCGAGCAGTTCTTC. Its protein product is CSSLAGGEQFF.

The CDR3 is CASSEGDRVSYGYTF. The CDR3 nucleotides read TGTGCCAGCAGTGAAGGGGACAGGGTTAGCTATGGCTACACCTTC. This sequence joins TRBV6-1 and TRBJ1-2, with 9 bases identical to TRBD1. Losses at the gene ends were 1 base for V and 4 bases for J; bases not matched to a gene: 4. This CDR3 is built from 15 residues. Germline lookup yields CDR1 MNHNS and CDR2 SASEGT.

This chain connects TRBV29-1 to TRBJ2-7, with D possibly being TRBD1 (6 bases). Germline CDR1 is SQVTM and CDR2 is ANQGSEA. Trimming took off 6 bases at V and 3 bases at J, with 15 bases between the two ends. CDR3 length: 13 amino acids. CDR3 DNA: TGCAGCGTCCAGACTGACAGGAACTACGAGCAGTACTTC. Residues: CSVQTDRNYEQYF.

This clone appeared a few times. V gene TRBV7-9 combines with J gene TRBJ2-1; TRBD1 is a possible D gene (5 bases). CDR1 is SEHNR and CDR2 is FQNEAQ in the germline V gene (reference sequence). Trimming pared 5 bases from V and 8 bases from J, leaving 13 bases between. This CDR3 region has 13 residues. The CDR3 is CASSSRVFDEQFF. The CDR3 DNA sequence: TGTGCCAGCAGCAGCAGGGTTTTCGATGAGCAGTTCTTC.

The genes are TRBV19 and TRBJ1-2, with TRBD1 as a possible D gene (6 bases). V shed 7 bases and J shed 4 bases, with 19 bases lying between them. The CDR3 has 15 amino acids. Per germline, CDR1 LNHDA and CDR2 SQIVND (reference sequence). CDR3 DNA: TGTGCCAGTAATGACCGCGGGGGGCAAAGCTATGGCTACACCTTC. Amino acids: CASNDRGGQSYGYTF.

The rearrangement joins TRBV29-1 to TRBJ2-1, with D perhaps TRBD1 (7 bases). Looked up from germline, CDR1 is SQVTM and CDR2 is ANQGSEA. V lost 6 bases, J lost 3 bases, and 18 bases lay in between. The CDR3 loop spans 15 amino acids. The CDR3 spells CSVITRQGLYNEQFF. CDR3 nucleotides: TGCAGCGTGATAACAAGACAGGGACTCTACAATGAGCAGTTCTTC.

This chain uses TRBV5-1 with TRBJ2-7; D gene unclear. Looked up from germline, CDR1 is SGHRS and CDR2 is YFSETQ. There are 15 residues in the CDR3. The germline V and J ends were trimmed by 0 bases and 4 bases, with 14 bases remaining between them. The CDR3 spells CASSLEPQARYEQYF. The CDR3 DNA reads as TGCGCCAGCAGCTTGGAACCCCAGGCTCGTTACGAGCAGTACTTC.

The sample holds a few counts of this clone. This rearrangement joins TRBV2 to TRBJ1-3, with TRBD1 matching over 9 bases. CDR1 and CDR2 from the germline V gene are SNHLY and FYNNEI. This CDR3 has 17 residues. V shed 5 bases, J shed 2 bases, and the junction held 10 bases outside the gene matches. This CDR3 reads CASSPPGQGPPGNTIYF. The CDR3 DNA is TGTGCCAGCAGTCCTCCGGGACAGGGACCCCCTGGAAACACCATATATTTT. Looking up the rest from reference TRBV2 and TRBJ1-3 gives the full variable domain: EPEVTQTPSHQVTQMGQEVILRCVPISNHLYFYWYRQILGQKVEFLVSFYNNEISEKSEIFDDQFSVERPDGSNFTLKIRSTKLEDSAMYFCASSPPGQGPPGNTIYFGEGSWLTVV.